This T cell receptor beta chain is from a study of blood T cell repertoires in COVID-19. Study information: Acute and convalescent COVID-19 specimens originated in the United States, Italy and Spain. Nucleic acid was either cDNA or gDNA, and it came from T cells, B-cell-depleted T cells, or PBMCs.

In the authors' workflow: The authors estimated nucleated cell counts from reference gene primer amplification. The table came from immunoSEQ multiplex PCR; TCRdb's copy has only in-frame clones and leaves some out. V and J calls and clone size are given by that table; D and trimming were obtained from the DNA. There are 210,000 or so clones in the sample; 81% occur only once, and 8.9% lies in the top ten. J was trimmed by 3 bases and V by 1 base; bases with no gene match: 1. CDR1 and CDR2 (germline): SGHVS, FQNEAQ. The CDR3 totals 15 residues. Sequencing was performed on PBMCs or T cells enriched from blood (not recorded which). The J gene is TRBJ1-3, the V gene TRBV7-8, with 9 bases aligning to TRBD1. The TCR originated in a woman in her forties or fifties with acute COVID-19. CDR3 region: CASSLGTGVGNTIYF. CDR3 coding DNA: TGTGCCAGCAGCTTAGGGACAGGGGTTGGAAACACCATATATTTT.